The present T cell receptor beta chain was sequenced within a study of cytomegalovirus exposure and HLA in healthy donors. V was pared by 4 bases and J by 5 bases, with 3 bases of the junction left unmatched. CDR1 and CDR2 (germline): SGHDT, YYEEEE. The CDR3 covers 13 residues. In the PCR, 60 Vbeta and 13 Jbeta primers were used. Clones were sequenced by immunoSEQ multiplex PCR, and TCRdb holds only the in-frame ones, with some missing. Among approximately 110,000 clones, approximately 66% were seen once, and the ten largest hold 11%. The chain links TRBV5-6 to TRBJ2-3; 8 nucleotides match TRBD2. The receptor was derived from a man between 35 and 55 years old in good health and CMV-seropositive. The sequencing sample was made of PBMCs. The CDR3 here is CASSRREGDTQYF. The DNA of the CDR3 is TGTGCCAGCAGCCGTCGGGAGGGAGATACGCAGTATTTT. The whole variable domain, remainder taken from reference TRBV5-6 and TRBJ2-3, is DAGVTQSPTHLIKTRGQQVTLRCSPKSGHDTVSWYQQALGQGPQFIFQYYEEEERQRGNFPDRFSGHQFPNYSSELNVNALLLGDSALYLCASSRREGDTQYFGPGTRLTVL.